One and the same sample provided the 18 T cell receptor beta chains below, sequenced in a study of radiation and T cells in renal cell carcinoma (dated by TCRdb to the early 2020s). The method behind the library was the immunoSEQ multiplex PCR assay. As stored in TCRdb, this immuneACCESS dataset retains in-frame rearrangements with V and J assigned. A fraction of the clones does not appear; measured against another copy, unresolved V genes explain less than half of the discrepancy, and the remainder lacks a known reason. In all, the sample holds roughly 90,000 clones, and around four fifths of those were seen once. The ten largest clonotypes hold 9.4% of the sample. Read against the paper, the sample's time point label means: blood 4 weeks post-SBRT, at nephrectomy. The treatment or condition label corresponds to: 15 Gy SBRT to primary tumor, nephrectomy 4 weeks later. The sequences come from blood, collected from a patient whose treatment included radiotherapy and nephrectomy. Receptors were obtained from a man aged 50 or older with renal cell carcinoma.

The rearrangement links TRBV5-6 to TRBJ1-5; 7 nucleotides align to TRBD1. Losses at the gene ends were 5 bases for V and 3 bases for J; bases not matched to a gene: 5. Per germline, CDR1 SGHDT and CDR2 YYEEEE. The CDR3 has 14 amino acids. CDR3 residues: CASSLGQDNQPQHF. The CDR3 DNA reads TGTGCCAGCAGTCTAGGACAGGACAATCAGCCCCAGCATTTT. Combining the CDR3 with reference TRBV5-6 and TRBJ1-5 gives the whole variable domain DAGVTQSPTHLIKTRGQQVTLRCSPKSGHDTVSWYQQALGQGPQFIFQYYEEEERQRGNFPDRFSGHQFPNYSSELNVNALLLGDSALYLCASSLGQDNQPQHFGDGTRLSIL.

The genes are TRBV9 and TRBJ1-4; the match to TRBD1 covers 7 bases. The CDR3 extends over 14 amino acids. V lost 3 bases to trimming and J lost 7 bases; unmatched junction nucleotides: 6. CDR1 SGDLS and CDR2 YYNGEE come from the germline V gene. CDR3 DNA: TGTGCCAGCAGCGGCAGGGGGACGGGTGAAAAACTGTTTTTT. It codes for CASSGRGTGEKLFF.

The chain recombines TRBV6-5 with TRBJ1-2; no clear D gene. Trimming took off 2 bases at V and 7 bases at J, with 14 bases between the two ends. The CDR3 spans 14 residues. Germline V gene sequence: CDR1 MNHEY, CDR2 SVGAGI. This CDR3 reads CASSYTFNLGGYTF. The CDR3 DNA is TGTGCCAGCAGTTACACCTTCAACCTAGGTGGCTACACCTTC.

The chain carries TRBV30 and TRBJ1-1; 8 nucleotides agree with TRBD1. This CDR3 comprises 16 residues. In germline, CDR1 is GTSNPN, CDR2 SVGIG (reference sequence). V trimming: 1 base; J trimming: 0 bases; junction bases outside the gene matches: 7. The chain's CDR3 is CAWSEGQGALNTEAFF. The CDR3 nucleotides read TGTGCCTGGAGTGAAGGGCAGGGGGCCTTGAACACTGAAGCTTTCTTT.

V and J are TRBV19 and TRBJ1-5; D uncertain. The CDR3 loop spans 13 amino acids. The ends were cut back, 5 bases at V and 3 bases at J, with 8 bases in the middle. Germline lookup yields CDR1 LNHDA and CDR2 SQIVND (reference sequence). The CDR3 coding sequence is TGTGCCAGTAGTGTGGCAGACAATCAGCCCCAGCATTTT. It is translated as CASSVADNQPQHF.

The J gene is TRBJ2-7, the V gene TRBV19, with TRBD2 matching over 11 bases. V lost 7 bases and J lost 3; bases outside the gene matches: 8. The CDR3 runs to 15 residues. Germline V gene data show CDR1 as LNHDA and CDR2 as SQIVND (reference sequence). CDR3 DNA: TGTGCCAGTACAACCACTAGCGGGAGTGTCTACGAGCAGTACTTC. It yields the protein CASTTTSGSVYEQYF.

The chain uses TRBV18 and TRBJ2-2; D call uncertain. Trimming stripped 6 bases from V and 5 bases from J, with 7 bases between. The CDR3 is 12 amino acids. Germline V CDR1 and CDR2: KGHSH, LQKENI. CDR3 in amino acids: CASSSRTGELFF. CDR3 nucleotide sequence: TGTGCCAGCTCCTCAAGGACCGGGGAGCTGTTTTTT.

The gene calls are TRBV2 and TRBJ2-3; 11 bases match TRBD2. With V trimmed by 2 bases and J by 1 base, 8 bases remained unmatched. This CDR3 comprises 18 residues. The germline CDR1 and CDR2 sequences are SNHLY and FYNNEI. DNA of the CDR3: TGTGCCAGCAGTGAAAATCTAGCGGGGGGCCGACGCACAGATACGCAGTATTTT. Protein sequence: CASSENLAGGRRTDTQYF.

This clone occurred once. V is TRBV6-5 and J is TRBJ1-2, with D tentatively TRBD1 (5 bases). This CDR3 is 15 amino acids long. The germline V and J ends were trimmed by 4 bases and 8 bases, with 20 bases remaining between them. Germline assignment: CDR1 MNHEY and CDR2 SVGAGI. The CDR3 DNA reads TGTGCCAGCAGTTTCCGGCCGGCTGCTCGGGACGGCTACACCTTC. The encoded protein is CASSFRPAARDGYTF.

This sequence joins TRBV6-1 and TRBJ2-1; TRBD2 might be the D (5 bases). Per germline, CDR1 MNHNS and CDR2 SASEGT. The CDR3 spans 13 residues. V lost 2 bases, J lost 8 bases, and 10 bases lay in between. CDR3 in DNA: TGTGCCAGCAGTGAACCGGGGATCCATGAGCAGTTCTTC. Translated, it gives CASSEPGIHEQFF.

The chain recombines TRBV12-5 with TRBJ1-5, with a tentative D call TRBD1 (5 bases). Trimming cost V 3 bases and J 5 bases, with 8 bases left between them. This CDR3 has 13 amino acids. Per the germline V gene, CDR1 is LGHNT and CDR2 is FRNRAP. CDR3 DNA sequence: TGTGCTAGTGGTTTAGGGGTAGATCAGCCCCAGCATTTT. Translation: CASGLGVDQPQHF.

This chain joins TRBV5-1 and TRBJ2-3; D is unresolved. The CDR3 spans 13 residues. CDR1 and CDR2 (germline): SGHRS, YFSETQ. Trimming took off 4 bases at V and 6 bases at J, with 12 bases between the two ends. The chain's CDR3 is CASSADRPDTQYF. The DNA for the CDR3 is TGCGCCAGCAGCGCGGATCGGCCCGATACGCAGTATTTT.

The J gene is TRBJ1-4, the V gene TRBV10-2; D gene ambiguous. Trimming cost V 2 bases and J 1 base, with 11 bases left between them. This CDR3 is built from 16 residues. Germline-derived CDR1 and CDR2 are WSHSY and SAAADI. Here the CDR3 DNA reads TGCGCCAGCAGTGAGATAAAGGGTGTAACTAATGAAAAACTGTTTTTT. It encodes CASSEIKGVTNEKLFF.

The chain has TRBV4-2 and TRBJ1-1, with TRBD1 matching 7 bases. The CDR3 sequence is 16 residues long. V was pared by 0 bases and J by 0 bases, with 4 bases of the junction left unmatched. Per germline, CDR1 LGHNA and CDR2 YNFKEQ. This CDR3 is CASSQEQGIMNTEAFF. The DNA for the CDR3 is TGTGCCAGCAGCCAAGAACAGGGGATAATGAACACTGAAGCTTTCTTT.

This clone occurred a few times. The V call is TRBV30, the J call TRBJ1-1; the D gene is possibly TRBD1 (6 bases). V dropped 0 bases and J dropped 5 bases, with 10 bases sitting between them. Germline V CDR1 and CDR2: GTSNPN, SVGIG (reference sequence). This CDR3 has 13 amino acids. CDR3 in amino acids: CAWSVQGPTEAFF. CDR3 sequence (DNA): TGTGCCTGGAGTGTACAGGGACCGACTGAAGCTTTCTTT.

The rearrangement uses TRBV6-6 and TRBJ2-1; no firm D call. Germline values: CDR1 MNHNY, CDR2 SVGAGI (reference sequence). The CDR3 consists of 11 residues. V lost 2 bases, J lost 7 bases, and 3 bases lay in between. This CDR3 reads CASSYTNEQFF. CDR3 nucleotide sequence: TGTGCCAGCAGTTACACTAATGAGCAGTTCTTC.

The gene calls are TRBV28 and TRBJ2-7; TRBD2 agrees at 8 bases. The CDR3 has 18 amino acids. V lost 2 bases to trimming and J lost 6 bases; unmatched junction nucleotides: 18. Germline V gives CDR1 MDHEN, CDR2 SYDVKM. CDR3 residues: CASSLRWLAGPVRLEQYF. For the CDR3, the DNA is TGTGCCAGCAGTTTACGTTGGCTAGCGGGTCCAGTCCGCCTCGAGCAGTACTTC. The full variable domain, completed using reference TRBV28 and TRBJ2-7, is DVKVTQSSRYLVKRTGEKVFLECVQDMDHENMFWYRQDPGLGLRLIYFSYDVKMKEKGDIPEGYSVSREKKERFSLILESASTNQTSMYLCASSLRWLAGPVRLEQYFGPGTRLTVT.

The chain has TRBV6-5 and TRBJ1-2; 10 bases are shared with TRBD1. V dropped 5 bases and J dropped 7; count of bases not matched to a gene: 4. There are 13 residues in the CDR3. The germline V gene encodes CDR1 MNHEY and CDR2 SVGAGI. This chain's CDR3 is CASSDRGRSGYTF. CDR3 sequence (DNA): TGTGCCAGCAGTGACAGGGGGCGAAGTGGCTACACCTTC.